A selection of T cell receptor beta chains follows, all from one sample in a study of T cells in Graves' hyperthyroidism and ophthalmopathy. TCRdb ran MiXCR on the multiplex PCR reads and lists one entry per CDR3 protein. This sample has a few hundred thousand distinct CDR3 sequences; around 16% occur once, and the top ten carry about 7%. Material: blood. Receptors originate from a woman aged 25 to 39 with Graves' hyperthyroidism. Both conserved end residues are part of each CDR3. Fields, in order: clone size, D gene, V gene, J gene, CDR3 DNA, CDR3 protein. The D gene is left open where the match is weak. Size values are once, few and many counts, or a class for expanded clones, and some rows have none.

few	-	TRBV7-8	TRBJ1-1	TGTGCCAGCAGCCGGGGGGGGACATCCCTTGAAGCTTTCTTT	CASSRGGTSLEAFF
few	-	TRBV27	TRBJ2-7	TGTGCCAGCAGTCTATCGGGGTATCGCGAGCAGTACTTC	CASSLSGYREQYF
many	TRBD1	TRBV30	TRBJ2-1	TGTGCCTGGACAACCGGGACAGGGGGCAATGAGCAGTTCTTC	CAWTTGTGGNEQFF
few	-	TRBV5-1	TRBJ2-1	TGCGCCAGCAGCCGGGTTGGTTTTTCCGGTGAGCAGTTCTTC	CASSRVGFSGEQFF
-	-	TRBV18	TRBJ2-2	TGTGCCAGCTCACCCTTGGGTTCCGGGGAGCTGTTTTTT	CASSPLGSGELFF
-	TRBD1	TRBV5-1	TRBJ2-7	TGTGCCAGCAGCCTGGACGCGACAGGGGTCCCCTACGAGCAGTACTTC	CASSLDATGVPYEQYF
many	TRBD2	TRBV2	TRBJ2-4	TGTGCCAGCAGTCGGGGGGGTCGAGCCAAAAACATTCAGTACTTC	CASSRGGRAKNIQYF
many	TRBD1	TRBV7-9	TRBJ2-7	TGTGCCAGCAGCCACTACCCGGGGACAGGAGGAGAGCAGTACTTC	CASSHYPGTGGEQYF
many	-	TRBV7-9	TRBJ2-1	TGTGCCAGCACCCGCGTCCCCGGGGGCGCGAACAATGAGCAGTTCTTC	CASTRVPGGANNEQFF
-	-	TRBV15	TRBJ1-1	TGTGCCACCAGCAGGGAATTCCAGGGAGTGGGCTATGAAGCTCTCTTT	CATSREFQGVGYEALF
-	TRBD2	TRBV6-2/TRBV6-3	TRBJ2-7	TGTGCCAGCAGTTATCCCAGACTAGCGGCCTCCGGAGAGGAGTACTTC	CASSYPRLAASGEEYF
many	-	TRBV29-1	TRBJ2-3	TGCAGCGTTGTTCTAGCGAGAGATACGCAGTATTTT	CSVVLARDTQYF
-	-	TRBV4-1	TRBJ2-4	TGTGCCAGCAGCCAAGTAGTGGGAGGGGGCAAAAACATTCAGTACTTC	CASSQVVGGGKNIQYF
few	-	TRBV6-2/TRBV6-3	TRBJ1-1	TGTGCCAGCAGTTACCACGAGAGGACCACTGAAGCTTTCTTT	CASSYHERTTEAFF
many	-	TRBV20-1	TRBJ2-7	TGCAGTGCTAGAGTGGACCCAGGGGCAGGGTGGTACGAGCAGTACTTC	CSARVDPGAGWYEQYF
few	TRBD2	TRBV10-3	TRBJ2-1	TGTGCCATCAGTGGGACTAGCGGGAGGCCGGGTAATGAGCAGTTCTTC	CAISGTSGRPGNEQFF
-	TRBD2	TRBV27	TRBJ2-3	TGTGCCAGCAGTTTTACTCGGTCGGGGGGGGCTAGCACAGATACGCAGTATTTT	CASSFTRSGGASTDTQYF
-	-	TRBV7-2	TRBJ2-7	TGTGCCAGCAGCTTAGCGACCGAGTACGAGCAGTACTTC	CASSLATEYEQYF
many	-	TRBV20-1	TRBJ1-1	TGCAGTGCTAGAGATAAGGCAGGGAACACTGAAGCTTTCTTT	CSARDKAGNTEAFF
-	-	TRBV6-9	TRBJ1-5	TGTGCCAGCAGTTACACAATTGGAGGTAGGGGTAACCAATTTCAGCCCCAGCATTTT	CASSYTIGGRGNQFQPQHF
-	-	TRBV5-4	TRBJ2-1	TGTGCCAGCAGCTTGGACGGGGGGCGTGAGCAGTTCTTC	CASSLDGGREQFF
once	TRBD2	TRBV7-2	TRBJ2-2	TGTGCCAGCAGCTTTGCAAGACTAGCGGGTTACGAGGAGCTGTTTTTT	CASSFARLAGYEELFF
many	-	TRBV2	TRBJ2-2	TGTGCCAGCGGGTTAATCCTCACCGGGGAGCTGTTTTTT	CASGLILTGELFF